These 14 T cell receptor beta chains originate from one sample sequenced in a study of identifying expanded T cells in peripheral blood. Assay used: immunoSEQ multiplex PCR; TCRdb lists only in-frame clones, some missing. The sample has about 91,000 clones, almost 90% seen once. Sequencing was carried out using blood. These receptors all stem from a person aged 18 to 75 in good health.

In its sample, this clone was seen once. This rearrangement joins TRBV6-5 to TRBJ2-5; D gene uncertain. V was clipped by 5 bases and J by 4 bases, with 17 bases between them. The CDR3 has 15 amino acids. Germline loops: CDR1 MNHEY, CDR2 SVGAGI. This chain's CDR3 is CASSLTPHFLETQYF. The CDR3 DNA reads TGTGCCAGCAGTCTTACACCACACTTTTTAGAGACCCAGTACTTC.

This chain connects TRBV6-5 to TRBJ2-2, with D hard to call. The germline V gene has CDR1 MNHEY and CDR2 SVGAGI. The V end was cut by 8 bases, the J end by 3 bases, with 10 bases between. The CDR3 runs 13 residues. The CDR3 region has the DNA TGTGCCAGCCTCTCGGGTTACACCGGGGAGCTGTTTTTT. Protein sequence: CASLSGYTGELFF.

This CDR3 is CASSAAGGFQPQHF. Written as DNA, the CDR3 is TGTGCCAGCAGTGCCGCAGGGGGCTTCCAGCCCCAGCATTTT. This rearrangement joins TRBV28 to TRBJ1-5, with 8 bases that match TRBD1. V trimming: 5 bases; J trimming: 7 bases; junction bases outside the gene matches: 7. CDR1 and CDR2 (germline): MDHEN, SYDVKM. The CDR3 is made up of 14 amino acids. The complete variable domain, with remaining parts taken from reference TRBV28 and TRBJ1-5, reads DVKVTQSSRYLVKRTGEKVFLECVQDMDHENMFWYRQDPGLGLRLIYFSYDVKMKEKGDIPEGYSVSREKKERFSLILESASTNQTSMYLCASSAAGGFQPQHFGDGTRLSIL.

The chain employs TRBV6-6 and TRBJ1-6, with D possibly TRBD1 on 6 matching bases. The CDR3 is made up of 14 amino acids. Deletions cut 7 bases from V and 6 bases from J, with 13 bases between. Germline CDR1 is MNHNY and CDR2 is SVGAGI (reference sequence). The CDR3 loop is CASTLTGFNSPLHF. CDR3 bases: TGTGCCAGCACCTTGACAGGTTTTAATTCACCCCTCCACTTT.

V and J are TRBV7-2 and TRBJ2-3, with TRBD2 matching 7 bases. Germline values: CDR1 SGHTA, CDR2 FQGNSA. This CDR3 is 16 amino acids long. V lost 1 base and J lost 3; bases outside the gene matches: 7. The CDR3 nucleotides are TGTGCCAGCAGCTTAGTCGCGGGAGAAAGGACAGATACGCAGTATTTT. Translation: CASSLVAGERTDTQYF.

CDR3 nucleotide sequence: TGCAGCGTTGTTGGGGCAAACATTCAGTACTTC. The encoded protein is CSVVGANIQYF. The V and J genes are TRBV29-1 and TRBJ2-4; D perhaps matches TRBD1 (5 bases). Trimming pared 4 bases from V and 6 bases from J, leaving 7 bases between. Germline CDR1 is SQVTM and CDR2 is ANQGSEA. The CDR3 has 11 residues. Full variable domain (missing parts from reference TRBV29-1 and TRBJ2-4): SAVISQKPSRDICQRGTSLTIQCQVDSQVTMMFWYRQQPGQSLTLIATANQGSEATYESGFVIDKFPISRPNLTFSTLTVSNMSPEDSSIYLCSVVGANIQYFGAGTRLSVL.

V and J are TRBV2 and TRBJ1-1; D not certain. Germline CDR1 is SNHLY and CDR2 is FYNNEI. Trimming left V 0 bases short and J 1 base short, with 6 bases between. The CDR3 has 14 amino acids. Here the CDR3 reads CASSEASGNTEAFF. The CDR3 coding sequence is TGTGCCAGCAGTGAAGCCAGCGGGAACACTGAAGCTTTCTTT.

CDR3 amino acids: CASAPWTSSPGKANVLTF. DNA of the CDR3: TGTGCCAGCGCTCCTTGGACAAGCTCCCCAGGTAAGGCCAACGTCCTGACTTTC. The rearrangement joins TRBV21-1 to TRBJ2-6; the table's D call, TRBD1, has no DNA check behind it. TRBV21-1 is designated a pseudogene. CDR3 length equals 18 residues.

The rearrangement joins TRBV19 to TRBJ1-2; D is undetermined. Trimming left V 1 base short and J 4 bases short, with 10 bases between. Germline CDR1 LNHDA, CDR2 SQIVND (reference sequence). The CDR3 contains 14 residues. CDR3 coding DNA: TGTGCCAGTAGTATAGTCACTGCGTCCTATGGCTACACCTTC. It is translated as CASSIVTASYGYTF.

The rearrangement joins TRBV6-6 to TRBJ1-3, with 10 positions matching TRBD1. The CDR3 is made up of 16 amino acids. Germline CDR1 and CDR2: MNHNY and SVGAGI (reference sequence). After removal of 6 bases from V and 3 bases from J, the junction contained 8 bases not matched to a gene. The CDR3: CASRTTTGGNGNTIYF. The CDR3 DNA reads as TGTGCCAGCAGAACCACGACAGGGGGCAATGGAAACACCATATATTTT.

The CDR3 bases are TGTGCCAGCGGACAGGGGGCGGGCACCGGGGAGCTGTTTTTT. It codes for CASGQGAGTGELFF. This rearrangement joins TRBV6-1 to TRBJ2-2; 11 bases are a match to TRBD1. V gave up 8 bases and J gave up 4 bases; unmatched junction bases: 3. Germline V CDR1 and CDR2: MNHNS, SASEGT. This CDR3 region has 14 residues.

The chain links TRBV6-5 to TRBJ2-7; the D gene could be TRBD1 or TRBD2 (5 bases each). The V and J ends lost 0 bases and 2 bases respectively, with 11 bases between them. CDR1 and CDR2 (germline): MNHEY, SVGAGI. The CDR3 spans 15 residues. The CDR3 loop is CASSYSGTYTYEQYF. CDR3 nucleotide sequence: TGTGCCAGCAGTTACTCGGGGACGTATACCTACGAGCAGTACTTC.

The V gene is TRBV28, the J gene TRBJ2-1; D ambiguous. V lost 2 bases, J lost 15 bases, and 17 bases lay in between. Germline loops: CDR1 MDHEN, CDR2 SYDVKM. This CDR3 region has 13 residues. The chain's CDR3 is CASSLNPSGRAFF. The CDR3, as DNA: TGTGCCAGCAGTTTAAATCCCTCAGGACGGGCGTTCTTC.

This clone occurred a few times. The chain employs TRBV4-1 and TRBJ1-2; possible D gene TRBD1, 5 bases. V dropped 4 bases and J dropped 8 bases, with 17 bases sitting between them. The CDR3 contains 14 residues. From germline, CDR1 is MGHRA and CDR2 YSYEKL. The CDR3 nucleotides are TGCGCCAGCAGCCCCCAAGGTTCAGGGCAGGGCTACACCTTC. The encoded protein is CASSPQGSGQGYTF.